Included here is one T cell receptor beta chain sequence, with context. What it binds is unknown. The data are from a study of cytomegalovirus exposure and HLA in healthy donors. Study observations and caveats: It is likely that the observed cluster of highly shared sequence variants was a sequencing artifact. V- and J-gene trimming of TCR beta was linked (in a later analysis) to a missense DCLRE1C variant. Prior analysis indicated that the majority of TCR beta V segments exhibited productivity approximately 87% or approximately 30% of the time. An assumption of roughly uniform sequencing depth across donors underlay the presence/absence analyses.

The germline gives CDR1 SGHDT, CDR2 YYEEEE. Losses at the gene ends were 0 bases for V and 8 bases for J; bases not matched to a gene: 3. This CDR3 comprises 13 residues. The primer mix had 60 Vbeta and 13 Jbeta primers. TCRdb's table, derived via immunoSEQ multiplex PCR, lists solely in-frame clones and lacks some. This sample has 120,000 to 150,000 clones; over 70% occur once, and the top ten carry about 5.2%. The J gene is TRBJ2-7, the V gene TRBV5-6, with 9 bases identical to TRBD1. The receptor's source is a man aged 25 to 45 in good health and CMV-seropositive. Sequencing was done on a sample of PBMCs. DNA for the CDR3: TGTGCCAGCAGCTTGGGGGACAGGGAAAAGCAGTACTTC. It encodes CASSLGDREKQYF.